Listed below are T cell receptor beta chains from one sample, sequenced in a study of T cell responses to AZD1222 COVID-19 vaccine. Measured with immunoSEQ multiplex PCR; TCRdb has only the in-frame clones, and not every one. The sample contains over 85,000 clones, 90% of which appear only once. The input for sequencing was peripheral blood, taken on day 0 of AZD1222 vaccination. The source of these receptors is an adult in good health. CDR3s include the opening cysteine and the closing phenylalanine or tryptophan. The order of the fields is clone size, D gene, J gene, V gene, CDR3 length, CDR3 protein, CDR3 DNA. The D gene is left open where the match is weak. For some rows the clone size is stated as once, few or many, or as a class when expanded; others skip it.

once | TRBD1 | TRBJ1-2 | TRBV13 | 16 | CASSPRTGITNYGYTF | TGTGCCAGCAGCCCAAGGACAGGGATCACTAACTATGGCTACACCTTC
. | . | TRBJ2-1 | TRBV19 | 16 | CASSILLGDSYNEQFF | TGTGCCAGTAGTATCCTGTTGGGAGACTCCTACAATGAGCAGTTCTTC
. | . | TRBJ1-3 | TRBV4-2 | 14 | CASSYPRGGNTIYF | TGTGCCAGCAGCTACCCGAGGGGGGGAAACACCATATATTTT
. | TRBD1 | TRBJ1-2 | TRBV15 | 18 | CATSSRTGGPLANYGYTF | TGTGCCACCAGCAGCCGGACAGGGGGCCCACTGGCTAACTATGGCTACACCTTC
. | . | TRBJ2-7 | TRBV5-1 | 16 | CASRRLAGSGSYEQYF | TGCGCCAGCAGACGACTTGCGGGGTCTGGATCCTACGAGCAGTACTTC
. | . | TRBJ1-4 | TRBV5-5 | 16 | CASSLGPGATNEKLFF | TGTGCCAGCAGCTTGGGGCCAGGGGCAACTAATGAAAAACTGTTTTTT
. | . | TRBJ1-6 | TRBV19 | 16 | CASNEEASSYNSPLHF | TGTGCCAGTAACGAAGAGGCGAGCTCCTATAATTCACCCCTCCACTTT
. | . | TRBJ1-6 | TRBV27 | 14 | CASTPTGYNSPLHF | TGTGCCAGCACCCCGACAGGCTATAATTCACCCCTCCACTTT
. | TRBD1 | TRBJ1-4 | TRBV7-2 | 17 | CASSLRDRGRSNEKLFF | TGTGCCAGCAGCCTAAGGGACAGAGGACGCTCCAATGAAAAACTGTTTTTT
. | . | TRBJ2-2 | TRBV13 | 15 | CASSFPTGSAGELFF | TGTGCCAGCAGCTTCCCAACAGGGTCGGCCGGGGAGCTGTTTTTT
. | . | TRBJ2-7 | TRBV5-1 | 15 | CASSLEGPSSYEQYF | TGCGCCAGCAGCTTGGAAGGACCCAGCTCCTACGAGCAGTACTTC
. | . | TRBJ1-1 | TRBV5-4 | 11 | CASSTNTEAFF | TGTGCCAGCAGCACGAACACTGAAGCTTTCTTT
. | . | TRBJ1-5 | TRBV19 | 16 | CASSIREGAGNQPQHF | TGTGCCAGTAGTATCAGGGAGGGAGCGGGCAATCAGCCCCAGCATTTT
. | . | TRBJ2-3 | TRBV12-3/TRBV12-4 | 12 | CASTPSTDTQYF | TGTGCCAGCACCCCTTCGACAGATACGCAGTATTTT
. | TRBD1 | TRBJ1-2 | TRBV7-9 | 14 | CASSLSGTDYGYTF | TGTGCCAGCAGCTTAAGCGGGACAGACTATGGCTACACCTTC
. | . | TRBJ2-7 | TRBV12-3/TRBV12-4 | 13 | CASRRQASYEQYF | TGTGCCAGCAGAAGGCAGGCCTCCTACGAGCAGTACTTC
. | . | TRBJ1-5 | TRBV27 | 18 | CASSQRQAPLGSNQPQHF | TGTGCCAGCAGTCAACGACAGGCCCCACTGGGTAGCAATCAGCCCCAGCATTTT
. | . | TRBJ1-1 | TRBV27 | 13 | CASSRSLNTEAFF | TGTGCCAGCAGTAGGAGCTTGAACACTGAAGCTTTCTTT
once | TRBD2 | TRBJ2-7 | TRBV7-9 | 14 | CASSPTGRGPEQYF | TGTGCCAGCAGCCCCACCGGGAGGGGTCCCGAGCAGTACTTC
. | TRBD2 | TRBJ2-1 | TRBV5-1 | 18 | CASSLDGTSGGYHNEQFF | TGCGCCAGCAGCTTGGACGGGACTAGCGGGGGGTACCACAATGAGCAGTTCTTC
. | TRBD2 | TRBJ2-7 | TRBV19 | 15 | CASSIMAGGRNEQYF | TGTGCCAGTAGTATAATGGCGGGGGGCAGGAACGAGCAGTACTTC
few | TRBD1 | TRBJ1-2 | TRBV3-1/TRBV3-2 | 15 | CASSPGFGTGHGYTF | TGTGCCAGCAGCCCTGGCTTCGGGACAGGGCATGGCTACACCTTC
. | . | TRBJ1-5 | TRBV24-1 | 15 | CATSPSGGLNQPQHF | TGTGCCACCAGTCCTAGTGGAGGCTTAAATCAGCCCCAGCATTTT
. | TRBD1 | TRBJ1-5 | TRBV6-5 | 15 | CASSYGTGGDQPQHF | TGTGCCAGCAGTTATGGTACAGGGGGGGATCAGCCCCAGCATTTT
once | TRBD1 | TRBJ2-7 | TRBV18 | 15 | CASSPPGQGLFEQYF | TGTGCCAGCTCTCCCCCGGGACAGGGGTTGTTCGAGCAGTACTTC
. | TRBD1 | TRBJ2-7 | TRBV25-1 | 14 | CASSVGTGLYEQYF | TGTGCCAGCAGTGTTGGGACAGGGCTCTACGAGCAGTACTTC
. | . | TRBJ2-1 | TRBV5-1 | 13 | CASSLVSGNEQFF | TGCGCCAGCAGCTTGGTCTCGGGGAATGAGCAGTTCTTC
. | TRBD1 | TRBJ1-5 | TRBV30 | 15 | CAWSGRGTGLQPQHF | TGTGCCTGGAGTGGACGGGGGACAGGGTTACAGCCCCAGCATTTT
. | TRBD1 | TRBJ2-5 | TRBV10-3 | 13 | CAIRGQPQETQYF | TGTGCCATCAGGGGACAGCCTCAAGAGACCCAGTACTTC
. | . | TRBJ1-6 | TRBV5-1 | 12 | CASSLGGSPLHF | TGCGCCAGCAGCTTGGGTGGGTCACCCCTCCACTTT
. | TRBD1 | TRBJ1-5 | TRBV5-5 | 16 | CASSPRQGSSNQPQHF | TGTGCCAGCAGCCCCCGACAGGGTTCAAGCAATCAGCCCCAGCATTTT
. | TRBD1 | TRBJ1-5 | TRBV14 | 15 | CASSQGTGGNQPQHF | TGTGCCAGCAGCCAAGGGACAGGGGGCAATCAGCCCCAGCATTTT
. | . | TRBJ2-2 | TRBV6-5 | 14 | CASSWGRRAGELFF | TGTGCCAGCAGTTGGGGACGCAGGGCCGGGGAGCTGTTTTTT
. | . | TRBJ2-3 | TRBV6-5 | 13 | CASSYVNTDTQYF | TGTGCCAGCAGTTACGTGAACACAGATACGCAGTATTTT
few | TRBD1 | TRBJ1-5 | TRBV4-1 | 16 | CASSQEYQGANQPQHF | TGCGCCAGCAGCCAAGAATACCAGGGGGCGAATCAGCCCCAGCATTTT
. | . | TRBJ2-7 | TRBV7-9 | 13 | CASSPDTNYEQYF | TGTGCCAGCAGCCCGGACACCAACTACGAGCAGTACTTC
. | . | TRBJ1-2 | TRBV30 | 13 | CAWSSGYGYGYTF | TGTGCCTGGAGTTCGGGATACGGCTATGGCTACACCTTC
once | . | TRBJ2-6 | TRBV9 | 15 | CASGTFVSGANVLTF | TGTGCCAGTGGGACATTTGTCTCTGGGGCCAACGTCCTGACTTTC
. | . | TRBJ1-3 | TRBV21-1 | 16 | CASTGGTVYSGNTIYF | TGTGCCAGCACCGGCGGGACAGTTTACTCTGGAAACACCATATATTTT
. | . | TRBJ2-5 | TRBV7-3 | 12 | CASSLDGETQYF | TGTGCCAGCAGCCTCGATGGGGAGACCCAGTACTTC
. | . | TRBJ1-6 | TRBV2 | 15 | CASREEGSLNSPLHF | TGTGCCAGCAGAGAGGAGGGCAGCCTTAATTCACCCCTCCACTTT
few | TRBD1 | TRBJ2-7 | TRBV4-3 | 16 | CASSQSPGTGGEEQYF | TGCGCCAGCAGCCAATCCCCCGGGACAGGGGGTGAGGAGCAGTACTTC
. | TRBD2 | TRBJ2-1 | TRBV9 | 17 | CASSVAGLAGGYNEQFF | TGTGCCAGCAGCGTAGCAGGACTAGCGGGGGGGTACAATGAGCAGTTCTTC
. | . | TRBJ1-3 | TRBV9 | 18 | CASSVSERRGSSGNTIYF | TGTGCCAGCAGCGTATCGGAAAGACGCGGATCCTCTGGAAACACCATATATTTT
. | TRBD1 | TRBJ1-2 | TRBV9 | 15 | CASSSSGTGAYGYTF | TGTGCCAGCAGCTCATCCGGGACAGGGGCCTATGGCTACACCTTC